This is a list of T cell receptor beta chains from one sample in a study of blood T cells in healthy people across ages. TCRdb reanalysed the 5' RACE reads using MiXCR and keeps one entry per CDR3 protein. The data contain around 600,000 distinct CDR3 sequences, around half of them singletons. Sequences were obtained from blood. These receptors all stem from a man older than 75 in good health. The CDR3 runs from the conserved cysteine through the conserved F or W. Each record gives: V gene, clone size, D gene, J gene, CDR3 protein, CDR3 DNA. D genes are given only for firm matches. Some rows mark clone size as missing; the rest say once, few, many or name a class of expanded clone.

V: TRBV21-1; size: .; D: .; J: TRBJ2-3; CDR3: CASIVPEGGTDTQYF; DNA: TGTGCCAGCATCGTCCCGGAGGGGGGCACAGATACGCAGTATTTT
V: TRBV6-1; size: .; D: .; J: TRBJ1-6; CDR3: CASSGADNSPLHF; DNA: TGTGCCAGCAGTGGGGCGGATAATTCACCCCTCCACTTT
V: TRBV18; size: .; D: .; J: TRBJ1-2; CDR3: CACFPGTANYGYTF; DNA: TGTGCCTGCTTTCCCGGGACCGCTAACTATGGCTACACCTTC
V: TRBV20-1; size: .; D: TRBD1; J: TRBJ1-6; CDR3: CSARGVAGGRDSPLHF; DNA: TGCAGTGCGAGAGGAGTAGCAGGGGGCCGAGATTCACCCCTCCACTTT
V: TRBV21-1; size: .; D: .; J: TRBJ2-7; CDR3: CASSKIGPVCDDEQYF; DNA: TGTGCCAGCAGCAAGATCGGACCCGTCTGTGATGACGAGCAGTACTTC
V: TRBV6-2/TRBV6-3; size: .; D: TRBD1; J: TRBJ1-5; CDR3: CASTRGFSNQPQHF; DNA: TGTGCCAGCACCAGGGGGTTCAGCAATCAGCCCCAGCATTTT
V: TRBV20-1; size: few; D: TRBD1; J: TRBJ2-5; CDR3: CSAMDRRQETQYF; DNA: TGCAGTGCAATGGACAGGCGCCAAGAGACCCAGTACTTC
V: TRBV5-6; size: once; D: .; J: TRBJ2-7; CDR3: CASSPRRVLGSYEQYF; DNA: TGTGCCAGCAGCCCCCGTCGGGTGTTAGGGTCCTACGAGCAGTACTTC
V: TRBV20-1; size: .; D: .; J: TRBJ2-1; CDR3: CSAKRVNEQFF; DNA: TGCAGTGCTAAACGTGTCAATGAGCAGTTCTTC
V: TRBV28; size: .; D: .; J: TRBJ1-4; CDR3: CASSLLLGSMNEKLFF; DNA: TGTGCCAGCAGTTTATTACTAGGGTCGATGAATGAAAAACTGTTTTTT
V: TRBV12-3/TRBV12-4; size: .; D: .; J: TRBJ1-6; CDR3: CASSFGTENSPLHF; DNA: TGTGCCAGCAGTTTTGGAACAGAGAATTCACCCCTCCACTTT
V: TRBV6-2/TRBV6-3; size: once; D: TRBD2; J: TRBJ2-1; CDR3: CASTKTGVAGGSGNEQFF; DNA: TGTGCCAGCACCAAAACGGGTGTAGCGGGAGGTTCAGGCAATGAGCAGTTCTTC
V: TRBV6-6; size: .; D: TRBD1; J: TRBJ1-6; CDR3: CASSYSTGYSPLHF; DNA: TGTGCCAGCAGTTACTCGACAGGGTATTCACCCCTCCACTTT
V: TRBV20-1; size: once; D: .; J: TRBJ2-2; CDR3: CSAGRQVTGELFF; DNA: TGCAGTGCGGGAAGACAGGTCACCGGGGAGCTGTTTTTT
V: TRBV6-5; size: .; D: TRBD2; J: TRBJ2-5; CDR3: CASSYVAGGTEETQYF; DNA: TGTGCCAGCAGTTATGTAGCGGGGGGCACCGAAGAGACCCAGTACTTC